This T cell receptor beta chain stems from a study of response to subunit inactivated influenza vaccine. Germline-derived CDR1 and CDR2 are SGHVS and FQNEAQ. The length of the CDR3 is 15 residues. V was trimmed by 5 bases and J by 3 bases, leaving 13 bases between them. TCRdb reanalysed the RT-PCR reads using MiXCR and keeps one entry per CDR3 protein. The repertoire has hundreds of thousands of distinct CDR3 sequences, roughly 12% of them found once; the top ten carry roughly 10%. The receptor was isolated from a man over 45 who received an inactivated influenza vaccine. The chain employs TRBV7-8 and TRBJ1-4, with D possibly TRBD1 on 6 matching bases. The sample was PBMCs from blood, taken on the day of vaccination. The CDR3 spells CASSPGARANEKLFF. CDR3 coding DNA: TGTGCCAGCAGCCCGGGGGCGAGAGCTAATGAAAAACTGTTTTTT.